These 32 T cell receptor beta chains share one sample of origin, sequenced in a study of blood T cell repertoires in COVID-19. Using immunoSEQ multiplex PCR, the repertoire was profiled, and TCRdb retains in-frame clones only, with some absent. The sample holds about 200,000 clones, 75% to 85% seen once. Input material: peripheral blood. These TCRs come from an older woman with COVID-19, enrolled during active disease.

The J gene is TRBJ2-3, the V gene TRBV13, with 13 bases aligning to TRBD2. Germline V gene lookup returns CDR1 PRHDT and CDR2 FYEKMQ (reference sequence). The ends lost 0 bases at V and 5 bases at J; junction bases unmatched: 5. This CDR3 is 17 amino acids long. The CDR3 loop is CASSLGLAGGSIDTQYF. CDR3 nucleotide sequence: TGTGCCAGCAGCTTAGGACTAGCGGGAGGGTCCATAGATACGCAGTATTTT.

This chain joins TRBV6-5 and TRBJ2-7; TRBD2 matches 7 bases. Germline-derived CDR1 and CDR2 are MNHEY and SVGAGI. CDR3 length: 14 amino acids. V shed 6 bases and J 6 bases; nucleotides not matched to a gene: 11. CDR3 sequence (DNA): TGTGCCAGCAGAAGAGGGAGGGTCGAGGGCGAGCAGTACTTC. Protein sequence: CASRRGRVEGEQYF.

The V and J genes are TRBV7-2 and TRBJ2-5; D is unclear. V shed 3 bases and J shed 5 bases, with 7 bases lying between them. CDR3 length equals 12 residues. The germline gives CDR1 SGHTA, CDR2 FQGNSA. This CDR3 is CASSFSRETQYF. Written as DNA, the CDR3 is TGTGCCAGCAGCTTCTCCAGGGAGACCCAGTACTTC.

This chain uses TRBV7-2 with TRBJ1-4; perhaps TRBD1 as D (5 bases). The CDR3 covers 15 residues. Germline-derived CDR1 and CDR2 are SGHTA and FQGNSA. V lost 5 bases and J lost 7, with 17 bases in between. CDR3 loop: CASSLGTFTVEKLFF. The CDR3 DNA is TGTGCCAGCAGCCTCGGGACTTTTACTGTTGAAAAACTGTTTTTT.

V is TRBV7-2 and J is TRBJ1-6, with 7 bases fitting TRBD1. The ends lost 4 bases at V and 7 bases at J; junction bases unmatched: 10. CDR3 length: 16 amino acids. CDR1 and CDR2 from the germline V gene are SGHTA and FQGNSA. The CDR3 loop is CASSSPGTAINSPLHF. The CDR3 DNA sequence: TGTGCCAGCAGCTCCCCCGGGACAGCAATAAATTCACCCCTCCACTTT.

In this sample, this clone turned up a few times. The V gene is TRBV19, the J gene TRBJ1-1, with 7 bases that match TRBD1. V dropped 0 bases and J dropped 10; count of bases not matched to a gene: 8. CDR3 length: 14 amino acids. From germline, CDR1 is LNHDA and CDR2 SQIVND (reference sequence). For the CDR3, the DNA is TGTGCCAGTAGTATAGATCCGAACAGGGGTATAGCTTTCTTT. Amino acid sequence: CASSIDPNRGIAFF.

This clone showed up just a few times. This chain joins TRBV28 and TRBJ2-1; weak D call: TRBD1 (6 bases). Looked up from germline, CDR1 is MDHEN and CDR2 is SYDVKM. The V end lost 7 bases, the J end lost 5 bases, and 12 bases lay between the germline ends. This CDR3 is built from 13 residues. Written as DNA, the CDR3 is TGTGCCAGCATTTTCGGACAGAACAATGAGCAGTTCTTC. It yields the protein CASIFGQNNEQFF.

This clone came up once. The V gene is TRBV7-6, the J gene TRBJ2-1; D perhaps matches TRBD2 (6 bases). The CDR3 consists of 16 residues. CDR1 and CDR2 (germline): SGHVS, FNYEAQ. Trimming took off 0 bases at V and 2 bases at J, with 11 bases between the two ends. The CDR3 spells CASSLASGLPYNEQFF. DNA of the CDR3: TGTGCCAGCAGCTTAGCGTCCGGACTACCCTACAATGAGCAGTTCTTC.

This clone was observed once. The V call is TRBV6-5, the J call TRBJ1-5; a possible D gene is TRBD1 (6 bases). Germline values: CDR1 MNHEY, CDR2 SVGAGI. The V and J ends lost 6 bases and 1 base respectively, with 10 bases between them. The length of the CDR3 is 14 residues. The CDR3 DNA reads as TGTGCCAGCAGCAGCGGGGGCAGCAATCAGCCCCAGCATTTT. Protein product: CASSSGGSNQPQHF.

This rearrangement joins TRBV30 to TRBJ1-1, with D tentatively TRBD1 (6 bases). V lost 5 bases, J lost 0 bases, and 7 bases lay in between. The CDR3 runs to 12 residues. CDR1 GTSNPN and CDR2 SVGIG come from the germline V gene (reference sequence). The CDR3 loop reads CAWGQMNTEAFF. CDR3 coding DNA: TGTGCCTGGGGACAGATGAACACTGAAGCTTTCTTT.

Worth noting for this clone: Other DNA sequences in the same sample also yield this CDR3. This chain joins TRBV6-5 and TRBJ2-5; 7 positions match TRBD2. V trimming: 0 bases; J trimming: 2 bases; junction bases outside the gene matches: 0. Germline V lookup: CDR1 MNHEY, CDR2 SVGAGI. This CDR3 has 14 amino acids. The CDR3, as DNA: TGTGCCAGCAGTTACTCGCGGGGGCAAGAGACCCAGTACTTC. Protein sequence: CASSYSRGQETQYF.

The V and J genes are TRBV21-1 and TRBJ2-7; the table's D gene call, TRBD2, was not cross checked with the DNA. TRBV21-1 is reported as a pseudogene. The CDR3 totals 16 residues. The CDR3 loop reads CASSKGPSGSSNEQYF. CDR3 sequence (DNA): TGTGCCAGCAGCAAAGGCCCTAGCGGGAGTTCTAACGAGCAGTACTTC.

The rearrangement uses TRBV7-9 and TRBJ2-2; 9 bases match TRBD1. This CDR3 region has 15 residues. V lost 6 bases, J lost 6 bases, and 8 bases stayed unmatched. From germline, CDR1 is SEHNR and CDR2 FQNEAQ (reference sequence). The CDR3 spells CASRPRDRDAGELFF. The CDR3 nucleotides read TGTGCCAGCAGACCCCGGGACAGGGACGCCGGGGAGCTGTTTTTT.

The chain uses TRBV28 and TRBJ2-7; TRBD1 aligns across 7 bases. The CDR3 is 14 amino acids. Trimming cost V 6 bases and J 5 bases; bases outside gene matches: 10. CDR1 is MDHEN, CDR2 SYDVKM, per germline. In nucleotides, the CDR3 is TGTGCCAGCAGCCCCAGACAGGGTGAGGACGAGCAGTACTTC. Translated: CASSPRQGEDEQYF.

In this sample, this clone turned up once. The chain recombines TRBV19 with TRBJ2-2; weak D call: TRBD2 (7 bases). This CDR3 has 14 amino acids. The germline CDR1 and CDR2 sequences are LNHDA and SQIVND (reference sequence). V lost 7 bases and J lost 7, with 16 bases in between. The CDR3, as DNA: TGTGCCAGTAAAGTAGGACTAGGGGGCGGGGAGCTGTTTTTT. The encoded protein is CASKVGLGGGELFF.

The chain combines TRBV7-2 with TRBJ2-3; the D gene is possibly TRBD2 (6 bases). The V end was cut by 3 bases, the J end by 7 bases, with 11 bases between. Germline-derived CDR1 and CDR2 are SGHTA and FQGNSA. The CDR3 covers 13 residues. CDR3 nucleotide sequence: TGTGCCAGCAGCTTCGGAGGGGAGAATACGCAGTATTTT. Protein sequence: CASSFGGENTQYF.

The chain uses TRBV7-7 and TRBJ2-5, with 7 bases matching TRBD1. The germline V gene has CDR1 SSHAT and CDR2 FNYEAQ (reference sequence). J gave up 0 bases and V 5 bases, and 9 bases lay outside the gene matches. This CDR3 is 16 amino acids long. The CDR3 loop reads CASSPRQGRYQETQYF. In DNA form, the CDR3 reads TGTGCCAGCAGCCCTCGACAGGGCAGGTACCAAGAGACCCAGTACTTC.

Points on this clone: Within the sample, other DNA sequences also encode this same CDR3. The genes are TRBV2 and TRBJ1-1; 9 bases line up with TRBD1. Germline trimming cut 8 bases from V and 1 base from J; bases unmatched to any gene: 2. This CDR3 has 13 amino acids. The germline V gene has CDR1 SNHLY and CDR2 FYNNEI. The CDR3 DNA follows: TGTGCCAGCGGGGACAGGGAGAACACTGAAGCTTTCTTT. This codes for CASGDRENTEAFF.

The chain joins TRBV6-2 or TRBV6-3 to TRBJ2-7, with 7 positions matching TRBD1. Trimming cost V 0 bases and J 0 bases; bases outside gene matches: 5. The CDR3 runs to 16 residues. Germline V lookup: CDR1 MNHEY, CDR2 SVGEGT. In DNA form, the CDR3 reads TGTGCCAGCAGTTACTCGAGGGGACAGATCTCCTACGAGCAGTACTTC. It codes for CASSYSRGQISYEQYF.

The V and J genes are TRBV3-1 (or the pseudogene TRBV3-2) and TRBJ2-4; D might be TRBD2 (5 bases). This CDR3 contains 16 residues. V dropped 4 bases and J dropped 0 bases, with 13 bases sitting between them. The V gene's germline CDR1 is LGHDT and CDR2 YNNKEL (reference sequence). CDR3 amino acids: CASSPTEGLAKNIQYF. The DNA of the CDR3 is TGTGCCAGCAGCCCCACAGAGGGATTAGCCAAAAACATTCAGTACTTC.

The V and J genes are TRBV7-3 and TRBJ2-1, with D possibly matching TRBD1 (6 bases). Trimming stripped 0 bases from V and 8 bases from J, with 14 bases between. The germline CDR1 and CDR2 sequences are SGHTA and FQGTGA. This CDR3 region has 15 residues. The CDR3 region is CASSLTGQGFDEQFF. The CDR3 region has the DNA TGTGCCAGCAGCTTAACGGGGCAGGGGTTCGATGAGCAGTTCTTC.

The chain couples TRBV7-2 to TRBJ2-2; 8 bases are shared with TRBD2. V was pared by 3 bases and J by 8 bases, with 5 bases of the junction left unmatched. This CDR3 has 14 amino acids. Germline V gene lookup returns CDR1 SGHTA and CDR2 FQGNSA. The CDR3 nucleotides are TGTGCCAGCAGCTTCGTCCCGGGAGGGGGGGAGCTGTTTTTT. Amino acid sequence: CASSFVPGGGELFF. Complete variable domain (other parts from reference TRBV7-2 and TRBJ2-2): GAGVSQSPSNKVTEKGKDVELRCDPISGHTALYWYRQSLGQGLEFLIYFQGNSAPDKSGLPSDRFSAERTGGSVSTLTIQRTQQEDSAVYLCASSFVPGGGELFFGEGSRLTVL.

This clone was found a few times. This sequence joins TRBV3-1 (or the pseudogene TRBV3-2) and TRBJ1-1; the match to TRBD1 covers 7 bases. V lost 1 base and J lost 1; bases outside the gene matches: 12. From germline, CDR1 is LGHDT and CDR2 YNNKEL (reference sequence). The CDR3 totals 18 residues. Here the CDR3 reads CASSQGVGRGKGNTEAFF. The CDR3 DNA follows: TGTGCCAGCAGCCAAGGGGTAGGCAGGGGGAAGGGGAACACTGAAGCTTTCTTT.

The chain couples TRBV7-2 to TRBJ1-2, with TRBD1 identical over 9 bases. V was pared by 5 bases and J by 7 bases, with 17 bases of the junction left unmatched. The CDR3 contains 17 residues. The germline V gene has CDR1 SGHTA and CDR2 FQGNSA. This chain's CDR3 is CASSPFHGQGYVGGYTF. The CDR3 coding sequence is TGTGCCAGCAGCCCCTTTCACGGACAGGGGTATGTAGGTGGCTACACCTTC.

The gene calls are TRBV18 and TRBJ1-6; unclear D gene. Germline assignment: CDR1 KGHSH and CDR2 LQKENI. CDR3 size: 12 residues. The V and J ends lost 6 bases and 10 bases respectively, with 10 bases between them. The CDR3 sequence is CASSGVRSPLHF. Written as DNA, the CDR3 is TGTGCCAGCTCCGGGGTACGATCACCCCTCCACTTT.

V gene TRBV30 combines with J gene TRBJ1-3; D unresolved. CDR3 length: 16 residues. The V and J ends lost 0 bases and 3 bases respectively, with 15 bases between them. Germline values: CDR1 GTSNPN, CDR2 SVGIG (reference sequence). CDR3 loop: CAWSVPRGVGGNTIYF. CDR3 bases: TGTGCCTGGAGTGTACCGCGGGGAGTAGGTGGAAACACCATATATTTT.

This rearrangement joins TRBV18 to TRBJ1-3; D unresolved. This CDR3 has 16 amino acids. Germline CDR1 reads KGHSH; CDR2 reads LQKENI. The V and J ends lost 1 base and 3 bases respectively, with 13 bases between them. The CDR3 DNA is TGTGCCAGCTCACCACTGGCGGAGGCCCGTGGAAACACCATATATTTT. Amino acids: CASSPLAEARGNTIYF.

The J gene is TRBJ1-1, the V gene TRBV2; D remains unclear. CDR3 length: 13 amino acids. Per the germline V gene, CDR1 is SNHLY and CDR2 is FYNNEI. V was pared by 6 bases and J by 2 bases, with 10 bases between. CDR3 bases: TGTGCCAGCAGAGAGACAAGTAACACTGAAGCTTTCTTT. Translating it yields CASRETSNTEAFF.

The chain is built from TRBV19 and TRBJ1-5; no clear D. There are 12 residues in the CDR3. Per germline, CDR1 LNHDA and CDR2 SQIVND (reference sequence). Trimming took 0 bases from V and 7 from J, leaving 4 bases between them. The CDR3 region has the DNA TGTGCCAGTAGTATAGACAGACAGCCCCAGCATTTT. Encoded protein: CASSIDRQPQHF.

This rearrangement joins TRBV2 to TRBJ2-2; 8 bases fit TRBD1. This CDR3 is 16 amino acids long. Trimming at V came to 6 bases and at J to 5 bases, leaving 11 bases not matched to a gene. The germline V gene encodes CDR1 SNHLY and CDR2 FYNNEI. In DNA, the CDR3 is TGTGCCAGCAGCGCCGGGACAGGTTTAACGACCGGGGAGCTGTTTTTT. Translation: CASSAGTGLTTGELFF.

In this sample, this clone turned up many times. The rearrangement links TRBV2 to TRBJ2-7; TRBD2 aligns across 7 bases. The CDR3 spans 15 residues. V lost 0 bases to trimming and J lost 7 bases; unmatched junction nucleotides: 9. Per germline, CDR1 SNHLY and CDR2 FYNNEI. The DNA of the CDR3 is TGTGCCAGCAGTGAAGCGGATCTTCGGCGGGGGGAGCAGTACTTC. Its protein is CASSEADLRRGEQYF.

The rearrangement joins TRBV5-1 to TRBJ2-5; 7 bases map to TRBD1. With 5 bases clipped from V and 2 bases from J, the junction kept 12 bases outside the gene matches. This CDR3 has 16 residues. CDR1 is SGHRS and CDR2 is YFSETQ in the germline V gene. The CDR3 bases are TGCGCCAGCAGGCTTGCGACAGGGACAGCGCAAGAGACCCAGTACTTC. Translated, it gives CASRLATGTAQETQYF.